The source of this T cell receptor beta chain is a study of T-cell memory formation after mild COVID-19 (dated by TCRdb to the early 2020s). At the level of the whole study: Most TCR sequence clusters were specific to one of the two donors. Two young, previously healthy adult volunteers, one female and one male, were included in the cohort. T-cell clones expanding and contracting after mild COVID-19 in a couple of donors were tracked by longitudinal TCRalpha and TCRbeta repertoire sequencing. What the study reported, not specific to this receptor: Some responding clones were found in pre-infection memory, which suggests that pre-existing cross-reactive memory T cells took part in the SARS-CoV-2 response. The study included only a couple of mild cases, and larger cohorts that include severe cases with pre-infection samples were judged to be necessary. Contracting CD4+ clones appeared mostly in the CM and EM memory subsets, whereas CD8+ clones were enriched in EMRA. Clones contracting from day 15 to 85 had balanced CD4/CD8 phenotypes, while a second wave expanding from day 15 to 37 was biased towards CD4+. SARS-CoV-2 specificity was not confirmed for the second-wave clones peaking on day 37.

PBMCs were isolated by Ficoll-Paque density gradient centrifugation. Sequencing was performed on an Illumina NovaSeq 6000. Using 5'RACE with constant-segment primers, TCRalpha and TCRbeta cDNA libraries were constructed, with sample barcodes and unique molecular identifiers added in the process. RNA was extracted from every sample with Trizol reagent. Libraries were amplified in two PCR steps, with a second sample barcode and Illumina TruSeq adapters added in the second step. The libraries were sequenced on an Illumina NovaSeq using 2 x 150 bp paired-end reads. On the authors' methods: Reads were demultiplexed and collapsed into UMI-guided consensus sequences with migec v1.2.7. Using mixcr v2.1.11, the UMI consensuses were aligned to TRA and TRB V and J templates and assembled into clonotypes. Expanded or contracted clonotypes were those called significant by both edgeR and NoisET, with noise models trained on biological replicates. For edgeR calls, the thresholds were a false discovery rate-adjusted p below 0.01 and a log2 fold-change of 1. As an exploratory analysis of dynamics, max-normalized trajectories of the 1000 most abundant clonotypes were examined by PCA with hierarchical clustering. Separately sequenced CD4+ and CD8+ repertoires were used to assign the CD4 or CD8 phenotype of responding clones. TCRdb ran its own pipeline on the public reads, namely fastp trimming at Q25 and MiXCR clone calling, and kept in-frame beta chains. Duplicate CDR3 protein sequences are folded into a single record with the most common DNA and genes. The V and J calls come from TCRdb's annotation, not from the publication. The sample contains about 130,000 distinct CDR3 sequences, approximately 6.2% of them found a single time. Clones ranked in the top ten supply about 2.2% of the sample.

At least ten counts were recorded for this clonotype. This clone's antigen is unknown. The record has no base qualities; no much larger clone is one base away. There are 17 amino acids in the CDR3, from cysteine to phenylalanine inclusive. Only CDR3 DNA is held: 51 bases, read in frame from base 1. The germline V gene supplies CDR1 MNHEY and CDR2 SVGAGI. The germline V end is reduced by 0 bases and the J end by 5 bases; junction bases left unmatched: 8. The sample was PBMCs or a T cell subset sorted from them (not recorded which). The chain joins TRBV6-5 to TRBJ2-5; TRBD2 lines up with 11 middle nucleotides. This clonotype originated in an adult woman who had mild COVID-19 (a few samples of this study predate the infection). The sample titles of this study are shuffled in the database, so cell type and time point are left out; the donor was told from shared clones. CDR3 loop: CASSYSSGRAIPETQYF. The nucleotide sequence is TGTGCCAGCAGTTACTCTAGCGGGAGGGCCATTCCCGAGACCCAGTACTTC.